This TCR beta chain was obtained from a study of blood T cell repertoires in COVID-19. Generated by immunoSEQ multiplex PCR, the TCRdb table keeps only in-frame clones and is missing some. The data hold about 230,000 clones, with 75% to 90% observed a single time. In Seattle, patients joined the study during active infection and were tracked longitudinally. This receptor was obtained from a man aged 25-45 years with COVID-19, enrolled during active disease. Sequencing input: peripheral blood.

CDR3 in DNA: TGTGCCAGCAGCCCGGGGGGCTGGCGCAATCAGCCCCAGCATTTT. The encoded protein is CASSPGGWRNQPQHF. The V and J genes are TRBV7-6 and TRBJ1-5, with a possible D match to TRBD1 (6 bases). The CDR3 runs to 15 residues. V lost 5 bases and J lost 2, with 13 bases in between. Germline lookup yields CDR1 SGHVS and CDR2 FNYEAQ.